Listed below are T cell receptor beta chains from one sample, sequenced in a study of cytomegalovirus exposure and HLA in healthy donors. The method was immunoSEQ multiplex PCR; TCRdb's version includes in-frame clones alone and lacks a portion of them. The repertoire holds about 120,000 clones, 60% to 80% seen once, with 2% to 2.5% in the top ten. Specimen: PBMCs. The receptor set was obtained from a human donor in good health. The CDR3 runs from the conserved cysteine through the conserved F or W. A D gene is named only where the DNA matches it firmly. Part of the rows lack a size; the others show once, few, many or a class for expanded clones.

abundance: few; len: 17; d_gene: -; j_gene: TRBJ1-5; v_gene: TRBV4-1; CDR3nt: TGCGCCAGCAGCCAAGATCCTCAGGGTCTGACCCATCGGGCCCAGCATTTT; CDR3aa: CASSQDPQGLTHRAQHF
abundance: -; len: 16; d_gene: -; j_gene: TRBJ2-7; v_gene: TRBV5-4; CDR3nt: TGTGCCAGCAGCCGCGGCGGGGTCCTAAGCTCCTACGAGCAGTACTTC; CDR3aa: CASSRGGVLSSYEQYF
abundance: -; len: 14; d_gene: -; j_gene: TRBJ2-5; v_gene: TRBV11-2; CDR3nt: TGTGCCAGCAGCTTAAGTGGGGAGCGAGAGACCCAGTACTTC; CDR3aa: CASSLSGERETQYF
abundance: -; len: 16; d_gene: TRBD2; j_gene: TRBJ2-1; v_gene: TRBV7-9; CDR3nt: TGTGCCAGCAGGCCCGAGGCGGGAGTAGCCTACAATGAGCAGTTCTTC; CDR3aa: CASRPEAGVAYNEQFF
abundance: -; len: 11; d_gene: -; j_gene: TRBJ1-2; v_gene: TRBV5-6; CDR3nt: TGTGCCAGCAGCTTGGGGCACCGGGGCACCTTC; CDR3aa: CASSLGHRGTF
abundance: -; len: 15; d_gene: -; j_gene: TRBJ1-3; v_gene: TRBV19; CDR3nt: TGTGCCAGTAGTATTGGCCAGAACTCTGGAAACACCATATATTTT; CDR3aa: CASSIGQNSGNTIYF
abundance: -; len: 15; d_gene: TRBD1; j_gene: TRBJ2-5; v_gene: TRBV28; CDR3nt: TGTGCCAGCAGTTTGGACAGGGGGCGGAGAGAGACCCAGTACTTC; CDR3aa: CASSLDRGRRETQYF
abundance: -; len: 16; d_gene: -; j_gene: TRBJ2-1; v_gene: TRBV7-2; CDR3nt: TGTGCCAGCAGCTTCGGGCGAGCGGGCGGTCTCAATGAGCAGTTCTTC; CDR3aa: CASSFGRAGGLNEQFF
abundance: -; len: 19; d_gene: -; j_gene: TRBJ2-7; v_gene: TRBV21-1; CDR3nt: TGTGCCAGCAGCAAAAGGATGGGACTAGCGGGAGTTGACCCCTACGAGCAGTACTTC; CDR3aa: CASSKRMGLAGVDPYEQYF
abundance: -; len: 13; d_gene: -; j_gene: TRBJ2-5; v_gene: TRBV7-2; CDR3nt: TGTGCCAGCGGAATGCGACAGCCAGAGACCCAGTACTTC; CDR3aa: CASGMRQPETQYF
abundance: -; len: 13; d_gene: -; j_gene: TRBJ1-2; v_gene: TRBV6-6; CDR3nt: TGTGCCAGCAGCCGCGGAAGCAGCTATGGCTACACCTTC; CDR3aa: CASSRGSSYGYTF
abundance: -; len: 17; d_gene: TRBD2; j_gene: TRBJ2-7; v_gene: TRBV7-2; CDR3nt: TGTGCCAGCAGCTTAGGGGTCCCGGCGGGGGGCAGGGGCGAGCAGTACTTC; CDR3aa: CASSLGVPAGGRGEQYF
abundance: -; len: 16; d_gene: TRBD2; j_gene: TRBJ2-7; v_gene: TRBV18; CDR3nt: TGTGCCAGCTCCCCGGGACTAGCGGGAGTGGCCTACGAGCAGTACTTC; CDR3aa: CASSPGLAGVAYEQYF
abundance: -; len: 14; d_gene: -; j_gene: TRBJ1-3; v_gene: TRBV6-1; CDR3nt: TGTGCCAGCAGATCCACAGCCACCCGAAACACCATATATTTT; CDR3aa: CASRSTATRNTIYF
abundance: -; len: 13; d_gene: -; j_gene: TRBJ1-1; v_gene: TRBV10-1; CDR3nt: TGCGCCAGCAGTGGAGGGACGGGGGCTGAAGCTTTCTTT; CDR3aa: CASSGGTGAEAFF
abundance: -; len: 16; d_gene: TRBD2; j_gene: TRBJ2-4; v_gene: TRBV27; CDR3nt: TGTGCCAGCAGTCCATGGCAGCGGGAGAGCAAAAACATTCAGTACTTC; CDR3aa: CASSPWQRESKNIQYF
abundance: few; len: 12; d_gene: -; j_gene: TRBJ2-2; v_gene: TRBV2; CDR3nt: TGTCGGGTGGGACAGAACACCGGGGAGCTGTTTTTT; CDR3aa: CRVGQNTGELFF
abundance: -; len: 13; d_gene: -; j_gene: TRBJ1-2; v_gene: TRBV28; CDR3nt: TGTGCCAGCAGTCGCAAGGCCCGAGGGGGCTACACCTTC; CDR3aa: CASSRKARGGYTF
abundance: -; len: 11; d_gene: -; j_gene: TRBJ2-1; v_gene: TRBV7-2; CDR3nt: TGTGCCAGCAGCCCTGCTACTGAGCAGTTCTTC; CDR3aa: CASSPATEQFF
abundance: few; len: 17; d_gene: TRBD1; j_gene: TRBJ2-7; v_gene: TRBV7-9; CDR3nt: TGTGCCAGCAGCTTAGAGGGGGGGGACAGGGCTACCTACGAGCAGTACTTC; CDR3aa: CASSLEGGDRATYEQYF
abundance: -; len: 11; d_gene: -; j_gene: TRBJ1-5; v_gene: TRBV2; CDR3nt: TGTGCCAGCAGTGAAGAGCAGGTCCAGCATTTT; CDR3aa: CASSEEQVQHF
abundance: -; len: 13; d_gene: -; j_gene: TRBJ2-7; v_gene: TRBV27; CDR3nt: TGTGCCAGCAGTTCCCCCCCGGTATACGAGCAGTACTTC; CDR3aa: CASSSPPVYEQYF
abundance: -; len: 14; d_gene: -; j_gene: TRBJ1-2; v_gene: TRBV27; CDR3nt: TGTGCCAGCAGTTTAAGTTCAGGGTACTATGGCTACACCTTC; CDR3aa: CASSLSSGYYGYTF
abundance: -; len: 16; d_gene: -; j_gene: TRBJ2-5; v_gene: TRBV5-1; CDR3nt: TGCGCCAGCAGCTTGGTTCCAAGGATCGCCGGGGAGACCCAGTACTTC; CDR3aa: CASSLVPRIAGETQYF
abundance: -; len: 17; d_gene: TRBD1; j_gene: TRBJ1-3; v_gene: TRBV30; CDR3nt: TGTGCCTGGATACCCGACAGGGGTAATTTCTCTGGAAACACCATATATTTT; CDR3aa: CAWIPDRGNFSGNTIYF
abundance: once; len: 15; d_gene: TRBD1; j_gene: TRBJ2-7; v_gene: TRBV10-2; CDR3nt: TGCGCCAGCAGCAGTGACGGACAGGGGCCCTACGAGCAGTACTTC; CDR3aa: CASSSDGQGPYEQYF
abundance: -; len: 15; d_gene: TRBD1; j_gene: TRBJ1-2; v_gene: TRBV18; CDR3nt: TGTGCCAGCTCACGTCTCGAGGGACAGGGGAATGGCTACACCTTC; CDR3aa: CASSRLEGQGNGYTF
abundance: -; len: 13; d_gene: -; j_gene: TRBJ2-7; v_gene: TRBV7-2; CDR3nt: TGTGCCAGCAGCCCCGACACCTCCTACGAGCAGTACTTC; CDR3aa: CASSPDTSYEQYF
abundance: -; len: 16; d_gene: -; j_gene: TRBJ1-1; v_gene: TRBV2; CDR3nt: TGTGCCAGCAGTGTTAGTCGGGGTGGGGGAGGCACTGAAGCTTTCTTT; CDR3aa: CASSVSRGGGGTEAFF